The 8 T cell receptor beta chains below were found in one sample sequenced in a study of cytomegalovirus exposure and HLA in healthy donors. The PCR ran on 60 Vbeta and 13 Jbeta primers. Here immunoSEQ multiplex PCR was the method, and the copy in TCRdb shows in-frame clones only, minus some. The sample carries roughly 200,000 clones, roughly 80% recorded once. Sequencing was done on a sample of PBMCs. The source is a woman aged 18-35 years in good health and CMV-seronegative.

This clone was seen only a few times. The V and J genes are TRBV28 and TRBJ1-2, with 10 positions matching TRBD1. CDR3 length equals 15 residues. Germline V gives CDR1 MDHEN, CDR2 SYDVKM. With V trimmed by 6 bases and J by 2 bases, 6 bases remained unmatched. The CDR3 loop reads CASRLGQGINYGYTF. CDR3 sequence (DNA): TGTGCCAGCAGATTGGGACAGGGGATCAACTATGGCTACACCTTC.

This clone occurred once. The J gene is TRBJ1-6, the V gene TRBV2; D uncertain. The CDR3 covers 17 residues. V shed 5 bases and J shed 5 bases, with 19 bases lying between them. Germline V gene sequence: CDR1 SNHLY, CDR2 FYNNEI. CDR3 sequence reads: CASSREGSVANNSPLHF. CDR3 coding DNA: TGTGCCAGCAGTAGGGAGGGCAGCGTGGCCAATAATTCACCCCTCCACTTT.

V usage is TRBV19 and J usage is TRBJ2-2, with 7 bases that match TRBD2. V gave up 7 bases and J gave up 6 bases; unmatched junction bases: 5. The germline gives CDR1 LNHDA, CDR2 SQIVND (reference sequence). The CDR3 extends over 13 amino acids. The CDR3 is CASTLGGSGELFF. The CDR3 DNA is TGTGCCAGTACCCTGGGGGGGTCCGGGGAGCTGTTTTTT.

As for this clone: A junction end diverges from the germline sequence, so it may reflect a read error. V gene TRBV7-9 combines with J gene TRBJ1-1; D is ambiguous. CDR1 and CDR2 (germline): SEHNR, FQNEAQ (reference sequence). The CDR3 is made up of 16 amino acids. CDR3 bases: TGTTCCAGCAGCTCAACTAGGCCTACAACCGACACTGAAGCTTTCTTT. It is translated as CSSSSTRPTTDTEAFF. The full variable domain, completed using reference TRBV7-9 and TRBJ1-1, is DTGVSQNPRHKITKRGQNVTFRCDPISEHNRLYWYRQTLGQGPEFLTYFQNEAQLEKSRLLSDRFSAERPKGSFSTLEIQRTEQGDSAMYLCSSSSTRPTTDTEAFFGQGTRLTVV.

CDR3 DNA: TGCAGCGTTGGGGGACAGGGGAACTATGGCTACACCTTC. Translating it yields CSVGGQGNYGYTF. This chain uses TRBV29-1 with TRBJ1-2, with 10 bases aligning to TRBD1. The ends lost 4 bases at V and 2 bases at J; junction bases unmatched: 1. The CDR3 sequence is 13 residues long. Germline V gives CDR1 SQVTM, CDR2 ANQGSEA.

About this clone: Compared with germline, one end of the junction differs, possibly owing to a read error. The chain uses TRBV7-2 and TRBJ2-7, with 7 bases aligning to TRBD1. CDR3 size: 15 residues. Looked up from germline, CDR1 is SGHTA and CDR2 is FQGNSA. CDR3 loop: CASSSPTGVSHEQYF. As DNA, the CDR3 is TGTGCCAGCAGCTCCCCTACAGGGGTCTCCCACGAGCAGTACTTC.

The CDR3 spells CASSPLDWRAGNTEAFF. CDR3 in DNA: TGTGCCAGCAGTCCTCTAGACTGGAGGGCAGGGAACACTGAAGCTTTCTTT. The rearrangement links TRBV28 to TRBJ1-1; no clear D. Deletions cut 5 bases from V and 1 base from J, with 20 bases between. Per the germline V gene, CDR1 is MDHEN and CDR2 is SYDVKM. There are 17 residues in the CDR3.

This clone was observed a few times. The chain carries TRBV6-6 and TRBJ1-1, with TRBD1 identical over 8 bases. This CDR3 has 13 amino acids. Germline CDR1 and CDR2: MNHNY and SVGAGI (reference sequence). V was clipped by 9 bases and J by 1 base; unmatched bases: 4. The CDR3 spells CASPGQENTEAFF. The CDR3 coding sequence is TGTGCCAGTCCGGGACAGGAGAACACTGAAGCTTTCTTT.